This T cell receptor beta chain is drawn from a study of CD4 T cells in relation to SARS-CoV-2 and coronaviruses. Only in-frame clones appear in the TCRdb table, and some are missing; sequencing was by immunoSEQ multiplex PCR. The data contain 22,000 or so clones, more than 60% of them singletons. CD4+ T cells from unexposed donors were obtained before the COVID-19 pandemic (2011-2018). The cells were cultured for over eight days before CD4+ T cells were isolated. Testing used SARS-CoV-2 S/N and four cold-coronavirus spikes on unexposed-donor CD4+ T cells, cells permitting. Details on this clone: Its antigen is undetermined.

The sample taken for sequencing was CD4+ T cells from PBMCs, cultured in vitro. The clonotype comes from a human donor in good health.

DNA for the CDR3: TGTGCCAGCAGCACTAGCGGGAGCCTCACAGATACGCAGTATTTT. Amino acids: CASSTSGSLTDTQYF. The chain combines TRBV28 with TRBJ2-3, with 11 bases fitting TRBD2. The CDR3 contains 15 residues. Trimming at V came to 6 bases and at J to 2 bases, leaving 4 bases not matched to a gene. Germline assignment: CDR1 MDHEN and CDR2 SYDVKM.